Listed below are T cell receptor beta chains from one sample, sequenced in a study of cytotoxic CD8 clonotypes in ibrutinib-treated CLL. The repertoire was sequenced with immunoSEQ multiplex PCR; TCRdb's copy has only in-frame clones and lacks some. The sample contains tens of thousands of clones, 71% of which appear only once. The source material was PBMCs, sampled at disease progression, from a patient treated with ibrutinib. These receptor sequences come from a human donor with chronic lymphocytic leukemia. CDR3s include the opening cysteine and the closing phenylalanine or tryptophan. Each record gives: CDR3 length, clone size, D gene, V gene, J gene, CDR3 protein, CDR3 DNA. A D gene is named only where the DNA matches it firmly. Part of the rows lack a size; the others show once, few, many or a class for expanded clones.

>14|NA|NA|TRBV4-1|TRBJ2-1
CASSQGQGMKEQFF
TGCGCCAGCAGCCAAGGTCAGGGAATGAAAGAGCAGTTCTTC
>15|NA|NA|TRBV6-4|TRBJ2-1
CASSDSPSTWDEQFF
TGTGCCAGCAGTGACTCTCCTAGCACGTGGGATGAGCAGTTCTTC
>14|NA|NA|TRBV27|TRBJ1-3
CASSLLSSGNTIYF
TGTGCCAGCAGTTTACTCAGCTCTGGAAACACCATATATTTT
>15|NA|TRBD2|TRBV6-1|TRBJ2-7
CASSSASGGLYEQYF
TGTGCCAGCAGTTCGGCTAGCGGGGGCCTCTACGAGCAGTACTTC
>13|few|NA|TRBV19|TRBJ2-3
CASRGAATDTQYF
TGTGCCAGTAGGGGGGCGGCAACAGATACGCAGTATTTT
>13|few|NA|TRBV5-1|TRBJ1-2
CASSLGPGYGYTF
TGCGCCAGCAGCTTGGGGCCGGGGTATGGCTACACCTTC
>15|few|NA|TRBV11-2|TRBJ2-7
CASSSTSQYGGEQYF
TGTGCCAGCAGCTCAACCTCACAGTACGGTGGCGAGCAGTACTTC
>14|NA|TRBD1|TRBV7-9|TRBJ2-5
CASSFGQGEETQYF
TGTGCCAGCAGCTTTGGACAGGGGGAAGAGACCCAGTACTTC
>14|NA|NA|TRBV5-6|TRBJ2-2
CASSATRHTGELFF
TGTGCCAGCAGCGCGACTAGACATACCGGGGAGCTGTTTTTT
>11|NA|NA|TRBV20-1|TRBJ1-1
CSARINTEAFF
TGCAGTGCTAGGATTAACACTGAAGCTTTCTTT
>15|NA|TRBD1|TRBV6-5|TRBJ2-5
CASSGQTPGQETQYF
TGTGCCAGCTCGGGACAGACCCCAGGTCAAGAGACCCAGTACTTC
>13|NA|NA|TRBV7-9|TRBJ2-7
CASSLQGNYEQYF
TGTGCCAGCAGCCTGCAGGGAAACTACGAGCAGTACTTC
>16|NA|TRBD1|TRBV5-1|TRBJ1-3
CASGQGSTSSGNTIYF
TGCGCCAGCGGACAGGGGTCGACAAGCTCTGGAAACACCATATATTTT
>15|few|NA|TRBV11-3|TRBJ2-7
CASSLDPQHSYEQYF
TGTGCCAGCAGCTTAGATCCCCAGCACTCCTACGAGCAGTACTTC
>17|NA|TRBD2|TRBV27|TRBJ2-1
CASSSATSGGTYNEQFF
TGTGCCAGCAGTTCCGCGACTAGCGGGGGGACCTACAATGAGCAGTTCTTC
>14|few|NA|TRBV19|TRBJ2-3
CASSIGITTDTQYF
TGTGCCAGTAGTATAGGCATCACCACAGATACGCAGTATTTT
>18|NA|TRBD1|TRBV19|TRBJ1-1
CASSIPPPAGGRDTEAFF
TGTGCCAGTAGTATTCCACCACCAGCAGGGGGCAGGGACACTGAAGCTTTCTTT
>10|NA|NA|TRBV29-1|TRBJ2-5
CSAGAETQYF
TGCAGCGCCGGGGCAGAGACCCAGTACTTC
>15|NA|NA|TRBV15|TRBJ2-1
CATRQGRALYNEQFF
TGTGCCACCCGCCAGGGGCGAGCACTCTACAATGAGCAGTTCTTC
>13|NA|TRBD1|TRBV9|TRBJ1-1
CASRDRDRSEAFF
TGTGCCAGCAGGGACCGGGACAGATCTGAAGCTTTCTTT
>15|NA|NA|TRBV7-8|TRBJ2-1
CASSIQGGSYNEQFF
TGTGCCAGCAGCATCCAGGGGGGGTCCTACAATGAGCAGTTCTTC
>13|NA|NA|TRBV27|TRBJ1-2
CASSFNSNYGYTF
TGTGCCAGCAGTTTCAACTCTAACTATGGCTACACCTTC
>22|few|NA|TRBV14|TRBJ2-3
CASSQKIVAGRQGRGGTDTQYF
TGTGCCAGCAGCCAAAAGATTGTGGCGGGAAGACAGGGAAGAGGAGGGACAGATACGCAGTATTTT
>14|NA|TRBD1|TRBV7-9|TRBJ1-2
CASSLTGVDYGYTF
TGTGCCAGCAGCTTGACAGGGGTGGACTATGGCTACACCTTC
>21|NA|NA|TRBV27|TRBJ2-1
CASTHPTSFLQRPSPDNEQFF
TGTGCCAGCACCCACCCTACCTCTTTCTTACAGCGGCCAAGCCCGGACAATGAGCAGTTCTTC
>15|NA|NA|TRBV7-9|TRBJ2-3
CASSSRRTSTDTQYF
TGTGCCAGCAGCTCCCGCCGCACGAGCACAGATACGCAGTATTTT
>15|NA|TRBD2|TRBV5-1|TRBJ2-7
CASSWASGGAYEQYF
TGCGCCAGCAGCTGGGCTAGCGGGGGAGCCTACGAGCAGTACTTC
>15|few|TRBD1|TRBV5-3|TRBJ1-5
CARSSDRDPNQPQHF
TGTGCCAGAAGCTCCGACAGGGACCCGAATCAGCCCCAGCATTTT
>17|NA|NA|TRBV12-5|TRBJ2-7
CASGPVRGGNFGYEQYF
TGTGCTAGTGGCCCAGTCAGGGGAGGCAATTTTGGTTACGAGCAGTACTTC
>16|NA|NA|TRBV7-9|TRBJ1-2
CASSPRDKARGYGYTF
TGTGCCAGCAGCCCCAGGGACAAAGCTCGTGGCTATGGCTACACCTTC
>11|NA|TRBD1|TRBV27|TRBJ1-2
CASRAGGGYTF
TGTGCCAGCAGAGCAGGGGGAGGCTACACCTTC
>13|NA|NA|TRBV4-1|TRBJ1-2
CASSPSAGYGYTF
TGCGCCAGCAGCCCTTCGGCTGGCTATGGCTACACCTTC
>12|few|NA|TRBV28|TRBJ2-7
CASSRGLGEQYF
TGTGCCAGCAGTCGGGGGCTGGGGGAGCAGTACTTC